The clone carrying this T cell receptor beta chain was counted at least ten times. Its antigen is still unknown. J was trimmed by 7 bases and V by 5 bases; bases with no gene match: 5. The CDR3 is 13 residues long. The sample originates from a study of CD8 T cells in ankylosing spondylitis. TCRdb called the 5' RACE reads again in MiXCR, with one record for every CDR3 protein. This table holds around 99,000 distinct CDR3 sequences, 8.8% found once. Overall study findings and caveats: Significant enrichment of disease-linked clones was reportedly seen in matched ankylosing spondylitis synovial fluid. Disease-linked clones, CD8+, were relatively rare in peripheral blood. Some motif variants had been reported before (in reactive arthritis synovial fluid and blood). Under 10 highly homologous variants formed a TCR beta motif that appeared characteristic of ankylosing spondylitis blood.

The sequenced material came from blood, either unsorted or a sorted T cell fraction (not recorded which). The chain couples TRBV12-3 or TRBV12-4 to TRBJ1-5; 7 bases are shared with TRBD1. The origin of this receptor is a male donor with ankylosing spondylitis or in good health (not recorded which). The CDR3 protein is CASSLRGSQPQHF. As DNA, the CDR3 is TGTGCCAGCAGTCTCAGGGGGAGCCAGCCCCAGCATTTT.